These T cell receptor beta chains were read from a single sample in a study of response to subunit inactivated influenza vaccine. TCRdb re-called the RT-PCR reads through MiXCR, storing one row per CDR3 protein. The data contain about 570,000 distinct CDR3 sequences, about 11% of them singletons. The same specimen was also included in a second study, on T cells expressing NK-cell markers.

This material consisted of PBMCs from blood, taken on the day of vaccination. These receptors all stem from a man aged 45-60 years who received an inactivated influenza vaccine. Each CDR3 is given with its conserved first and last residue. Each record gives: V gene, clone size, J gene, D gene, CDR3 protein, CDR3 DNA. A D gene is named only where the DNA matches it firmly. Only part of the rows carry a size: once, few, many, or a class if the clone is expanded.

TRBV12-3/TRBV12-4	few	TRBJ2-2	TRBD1	CASSPRTGAVGELFF	TGTGCCAGCAGTCCAAGGACAGGGGCTGTCGGGGAGCTGTTTTTT
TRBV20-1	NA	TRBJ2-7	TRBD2	CSAIPLSGRAYEQYF	TGCAGTGCTATACCCCTCAGCGGGAGGGCCTACGAGCAGTACTTC
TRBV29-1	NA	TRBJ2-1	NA	CSVGDSSYNEQFF	TGCAGCGTTGGTGACAGCTCCTACAATGAGCAGTTCTTC
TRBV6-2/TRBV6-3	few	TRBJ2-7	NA	CASSTRTYEQYF	TGTGCCAGCAGTACCCGGACCTACGAGCAGTACTTC
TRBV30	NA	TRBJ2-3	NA	CAWSPSGGTQYF	TGTGCCTGGAGTCCAAGTGGGGGTACGCAGTATTTT
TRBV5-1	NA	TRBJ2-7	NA	CASVESDPRTYEQYF	TGCGCCAGCGTCGAATCGGACCCCAGGACCTACGAGCAGTACTTC
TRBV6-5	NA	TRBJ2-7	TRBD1	CASSSQGQGYEQYF	TGTGCCAGCAGTTCACAGGGACAGGGCTACGAGCAGTACTTC
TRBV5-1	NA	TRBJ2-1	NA	CASSAHGGFEQFF	TGCGCCAGCAGCGCCCACGGCGGGTTTGAGCAGTTCTTC
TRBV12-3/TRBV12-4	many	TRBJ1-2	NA	CASSFEGSLYTF	TGTGCCAGCAGTTTTGAGGGGTCCCTCTACACCTTC
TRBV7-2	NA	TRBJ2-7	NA	CASTLGARTYEQYF	TGTGCCAGCACCTTAGGGGCGAGAACCTACGAGCAGTACTTC
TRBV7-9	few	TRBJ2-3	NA	CASSLVTGSDTQYF	TGTGCCAGCAGCTTAGTTACAGGGTCAGATACGCAGTATTTT
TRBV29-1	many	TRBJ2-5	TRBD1	CSVGFRGQGSRETQYF	TGCAGCGTTGGCTTTAGGGGACAGGGGTCGCGGGAGACCCAGTACTTC
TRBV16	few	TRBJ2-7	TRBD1	CASNPGQGKYEQYF	TGTGCCAGCAACCCGGGACAGGGTAAATACGAGCAGTACTTC
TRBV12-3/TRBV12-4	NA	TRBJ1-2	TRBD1	CASVGQGASNYGYTF	TGTGCCAGCGTTGGACAGGGGGCATCGAACTATGGCTACACCTTC
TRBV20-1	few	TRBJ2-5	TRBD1	CSATGTGWFVQETQYF	TGCAGTGCAACCGGGACAGGATGGTTCGTTCAAGAGACCCAGTACTTC
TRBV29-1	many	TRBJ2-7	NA	CSVEAAREGGLGPYEQYF	TGCAGCGTTGAAGCTGCGCGGGAAGGGGGGCTCGGGCCCTACGAGCAGTACTTC